This T cell receptor (beta chain) derives from a study of blood T cell repertoires in COVID-19. Study at large: Samples of COVID-19 (acute and convalescent) were obtained from the United States, Italy and Spain. T cells, B-cell-depleted T cells, or PBMCs provided the cDNA or gDNA that served as material.

Authors' analysis steps: Using reference gene primer amplification, nucleated cell counts were estimated. Measured with immunoSEQ multiplex PCR; TCRdb has only the in-frame clones, and not every one. V and J calls and clone size follow that table, whereas D and trimming were derived from the DNA. This sample has 90,000 to 130,000 clones, with approximately 86% found just once. This sequence originates from a middle-aged man with acute or convalescent COVID-19. Input material: peripheral blood.

CDR3 DNA sequence: TGCGCCAGCAGCCGGGGGACAGGAGAAAAAGAGACCCAGTACTTC. This codes for CASSRGTGEKETQYF. The genes are TRBV5-1 and TRBJ2-5, with 8 bases identical to TRBD1. The V and J ends lost 4 bases and 3 bases, in that order; junction bases with no gene match: 8. The CDR3 is 15 amino acids. Germline CDR1 reads SGHRS; CDR2 reads YFSETQ.